A single sample is the source of the 17 T cell receptor beta chains below, sequenced in a study of T-cell memory formation after mild COVID-19. TCRdb reprocessed the 5' RACE reads with MiXCR, giving one entry per CDR3 protein. The sample shows more than 250,000 distinct CDR3 sequences, about a sixth of them seen only once. Material for sequencing was PBMCs or a T cell subset sorted from them (not recorded which). All receptors derive from a man aged 18 to 35 who had mild COVID-19 (a few samples of this study predate the infection). Cell type and time point are not known.

This clonotype was found a few times. This chain links TRBV5-1 with TRBJ2-1, with a possible D match to TRBD1 (5 bases). Trimming cost V 7 bases and J 5 bases, with 10 bases left between them. There are 12 residues in the CDR3. The V gene's germline CDR1 is SGHRS and CDR2 YFSETQ. In DNA, the CDR3 is TGCGCCAGCGGCGACAGAGACAATGAGCAGTTCTTC. It specifies CASGDRDNEQFF.

This clonotype turned up a few times. The J gene is TRBJ2-3, the V gene TRBV6-6, with D perhaps TRBD1 or TRBD2 (5 bases each). The germline V and J ends were trimmed by 7 bases and 7 bases, with 24 bases remaining between them. The CDR3 contains 16 residues. Looked up from germline, CDR1 is MNHNY and CDR2 is SVGAGI (reference sequence). CDR3 nucleotides: TGTGCCAGCACCGACCCCCGGGACGGAGGATTACATACGCAGTATTTT. Its protein product is CASTDPRDGGLHTQYF.

The DNA of the CDR3 is TGTGCCTACTCCCCTGACTACACCTTC. Translating gives CAYSPDYTF. The rearrangement links TRBV30 to TRBJ1-2; D not resolved. V lost 7 bases and J lost 10, with 10 bases in between. CDR3 length equals 9 residues. Germline lookup yields CDR1 GTSNPN and CDR2 SVGIG (reference sequence).

About this clonotype itself: It may be a read error: a sequence one base away is much more abundant. This chain connects TRBV4-3 to TRBJ2-1, with 9 bases lining up with TRBD1. This CDR3 has 16 residues. The ends lost 4 bases at V and 6 bases at J; junction bases unmatched: 10. CDR1 LGHNA and CDR2 YSLEER come from the germline V gene. CDR3 coding DNA: TGCGCCAGCAGCCCGGGGGCGGGACAGGGAGGCAATGAGCAGTTCTTC. It yields the protein CASSPGAGQGGNEQFF.

The rearrangement links TRBV3-1 to TRBJ2-5; weak D call: TRBD2 (5 bases). Deletions cut 1 base from V and 6 bases from J, with 9 bases between. The CDR3 covers 13 residues. Germline V gives CDR1 LGHDT, CDR2 YNNKEL (reference sequence). CDR3 region: CASSQVGGKTQYF. The CDR3 nucleotides read TGTGCCAGCAGCCAAGTCGGAGGAAAGACCCAGTACTTC.

This clonotype was seen many times. The rearrangement joins TRBV12-3 or TRBV12-4 to TRBJ2-3, with 8 bases identical to TRBD2. V dropped 3 bases and J dropped 5; count of bases not matched to a gene: 4. CDR3 length equals 14 residues. The CDR3 DNA reads as TGTGCCAGCAGTTTCGGGGGGGCCGGAGATACGCAGTATTTT. Protein: CASSFGGAGDTQYF.

The genes are TRBV12-3 or TRBV12-4 and TRBJ2-3; D is unclear. V was pared by 2 bases and J by 2 bases, with 14 bases between. CDR3 size: 16 residues. CDR3 residues: CASSLRAGPYTDTQYF. CDR3 nucleotides: TGTGCCAGCAGTTTAAGGGCTGGGCCTTACACAGATACGCAGTATTTT.

V and J are TRBV15 and TRBJ2-7; TRBD2 matches 7 bases. The CDR3 is 16 amino acids. The junction had 14 bases not matched to a gene; V was cut back by 7 bases and J by 2 bases. CDR1 and CDR2 (germline): LNHNV, YYDKDF (reference sequence). The CDR3 DNA reads as TGTGCCACCACCGCCGATCGGGGGGTGGACCCCTACGAGCAGTACTTC. Encoded protein: CATTADRGVDPYEQYF.

The V call is TRBV7-3, the J call TRBJ1-1; TRBD1 matches 10 bases. V trimming: 3 bases; J trimming: 4 bases; junction bases outside the gene matches: 2. The CDR3 is 14 amino acids. Per the germline V gene, CDR1 is SGHTA and CDR2 is FQGTGA. The CDR3 coding sequence is TGTGCCAGCAGCTTCGGACAGGGGGGCACTGAAGCTTTCTTT. This gives the protein CASSFGQGGTEAFF.

This clonotype was picked up a small number of times. The chain employs TRBV20-1 and TRBJ2-3, with 9 bases matching TRBD1. Germline CDR1 DFQATT, CDR2 SNEGSKA (reference sequence). The CDR3 sequence is 13 residues long. With 6 bases clipped from V and 6 bases from J, the junction kept 7 bases outside the gene matches. CDR3 coding DNA: TGCAGTGCATGGGACAGGGATGGGGATACGCAGTATTTT. Translating gives CSAWDRDGDTQYF.

The chain links TRBV7-3 to TRBJ2-3; D gene ambiguous. Deletions cut 3 bases from V and 5 bases from J, with 12 bases between. Germline CDR1 SGHTA, CDR2 FQGTGA. This CDR3 spans 14 amino acids. This chain's CDR3 is CASSFSGPGDTQYF. The CDR3 nucleotides are TGTGCCAGCAGCTTCTCGGGCCCTGGAGATACGCAGTATTTT.

This clonotype was seen more than once but under ten times. The J gene is TRBJ2-7, the V gene TRBV6-1, with D hard to call. Trimming stripped 2 bases from V and 7 bases from J, with 15 bases between. The V gene's germline CDR1 is MNHNS and CDR2 SASEGT. The CDR3 contains 14 residues. The CDR3 loop is CASSETAHLGEQYF. The CDR3 bases are TGTGCCAGCAGTGAAACCGCGCACCTGGGGGAGCAGTACTTC.

Only a few counts were recorded for this clonotype. The chain is built from TRBV7-9 and TRBJ2-5; D possibly uses TRBD1 or TRBD2 (5 bases each). Germline lookup yields CDR1 SEHNR and CDR2 FQNEAQ (reference sequence). There are 17 residues in the CDR3. V lost 5 bases and J lost 4, with 23 bases in between. The CDR3, as DNA: TGTGCCAGCAGCCGCCAGGCCTGGGGTCGGGGCTTAGAGACCCAGTACTTC. It encodes CASSRQAWGRGLETQYF.

V and J are TRBV6-4 and TRBJ2-2; D is unclear. Germline V gene data show CDR1 as MRHNA and CDR2 as SNTAGT. The V gene lost 3 bases and the J gene lost 3 bases, with 8 bases spanning the gap. The CDR3 sequence is 14 residues long. The CDR3 region is CASSDSGYTGELFF. DNA for the CDR3: TGTGCCAGCAGTGATTCAGGTTACACCGGGGAGCTGTTTTTT.

V gene TRBV5-8 combines with J gene TRBJ1-5, with D hard to call. The germline gives CDR1 SGHTS, CDR2 YDEGEE. The CDR3 is made up of 17 amino acids. The V and J ends lost 0 bases and 4 bases respectively, with 17 bases between them. This CDR3 is CASSLALRGNWNQPQHF. CDR3 bases: TGTGCCAGCAGCTTGGCCTTGCGAGGAAATTGGAATCAGCCCCAGCATTTT. The whole variable domain, remainder taken from reference TRBV5-8 and TRBJ1-5, is EAGVTQSPTHLIKTRGQQATLRCSPISGHTSVYWYQQALGLGLQFLLWYDEGEERNRGNFPPRFSGRQFPNYSSELNVNALELEDSALYLCASSLALRGNWNQPQHFGDGTRLSIL.

This clonotype was counted a few times. The V call is TRBV29-1, the J call TRBJ1-1; D perhaps matches TRBD1 (5 bases). With 6 bases removed from V and 1 base from J, the gap between germline ends came to 12 bases. The CDR3 runs 13 residues. CDR1 and CDR2 (germline): SQVTM, ANQGSEA. Here the CDR3 DNA reads TGCAGCGTCCGCGGGACGGAGAACACTGAAGCTTTCTTT. Translation gives CSVRGTENTEAFF.

This clonotype was counted between two and nine times. The chain has TRBV14 and TRBJ2-5, with D maybe TRBD2 (7 bases). The germline gives CDR1 SGHDN, CDR2 FVKESK. This CDR3 spans 15 amino acids. The V and J ends lost 1 base and 4 bases respectively, with 13 bases between them. The CDR3 loop reads CASSQALAGAETQYF. The CDR3 DNA follows: TGTGCCAGCAGCCAAGCCTTGGCGGGGGCAGAGACCCAGTACTTC.